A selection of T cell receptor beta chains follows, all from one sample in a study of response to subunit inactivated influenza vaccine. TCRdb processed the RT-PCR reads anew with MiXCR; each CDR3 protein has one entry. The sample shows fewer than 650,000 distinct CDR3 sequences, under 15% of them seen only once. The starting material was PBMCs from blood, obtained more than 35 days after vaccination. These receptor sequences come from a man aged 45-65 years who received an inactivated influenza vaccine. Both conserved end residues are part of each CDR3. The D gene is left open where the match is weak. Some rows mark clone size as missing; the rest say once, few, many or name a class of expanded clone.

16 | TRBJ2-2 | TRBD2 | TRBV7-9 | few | CASSRGRSTNTGELFF | TGTGCCAGCAGCCGCGGGAGAAGCACGAACACCGGGGAGCTGTTTTTT
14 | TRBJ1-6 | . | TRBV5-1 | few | CASSPGEPNSPLHF | TGCGCCAGCAGCCCGGGGGAGCCCAATTCACCCCTCCACTTT
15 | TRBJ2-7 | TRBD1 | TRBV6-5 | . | CASSYLDRGSYEQYF | TGTGCCAGCAGTTACCTGGACAGGGGTTCCTACGAGCAGTACTTC
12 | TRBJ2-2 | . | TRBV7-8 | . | CASSPTPGELFF | TGTGCCAGCAGCCCCACCCCCGGGGAGCTGTTTTTT
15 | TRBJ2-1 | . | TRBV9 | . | CASSVGPVPRDEQFF | TGTGCCAGCAGCGTCGGGCCGGTCCCACGGGATGAGCAGTTCTTC
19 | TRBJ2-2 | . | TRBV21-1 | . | CASSKAPAPSGGATGELFF | TGTGCCAGCAGCAAAGCCCCCGCCCCCAGCGGGGGGGCTACCGGGGAGCTGTTTTTT
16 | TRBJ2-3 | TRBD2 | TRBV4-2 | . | CASSQAAGGYTDTQYF | TGTGCCAGCAGCCAAGCTGCGGGGGGGTACACAGATACGCAGTATTTT
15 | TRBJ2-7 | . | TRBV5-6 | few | CASSLVADGNYEQYF | TGTGCCAGCAGCTTGGTCGCGGACGGCAACTACGAGCAGTACTTC
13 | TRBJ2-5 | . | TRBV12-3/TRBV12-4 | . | CASNTRGGETQYF | TGTGCCAGCAATACACGGGGTGGAGAGACCCAGTACTTC
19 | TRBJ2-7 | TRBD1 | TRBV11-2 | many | CASSGRQGTRPTVFYEQYF | TGTGCCAGCAGCGGAAGACAGGGGACCCGACCGACCGTCTTCTACGAGCAGTACTTC
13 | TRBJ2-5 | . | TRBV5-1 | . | CASSRGHGETQYF | TGCGCCAGCAGCCGGGGCCACGGGGAGACCCAGTACTTC
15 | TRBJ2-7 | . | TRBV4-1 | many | CASSQTGALTYEQYF | TGCGCCAGCAGCCAAACGGGGGCCCTCACCTACGAGCAGTACTTC
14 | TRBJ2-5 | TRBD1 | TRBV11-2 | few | CAGSEGQGAKTQYF | TGTGCCGGTTCGGAGGGACAGGGGGCAAAGACCCAGTACTTC
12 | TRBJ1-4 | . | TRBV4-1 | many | CASSQVFGKLFF | TGCGCCAGCAGCCAAGTATTCGGAAAACTGTTTTTT
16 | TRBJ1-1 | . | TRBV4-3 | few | CASSQGGNWDRTEAFF | TGCGCCAGCAGCCAAGGGGGAAATTGGGACCGCACTGAAGCTTTCTTT
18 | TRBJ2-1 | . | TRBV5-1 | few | CASSLGPYETTRRTEQFF | TGCGCCAGCAGCTTGGGGCCCTACGAGACTACTAGGAGGACTGAGCAGTTCTTC
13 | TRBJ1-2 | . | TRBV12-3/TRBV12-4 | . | CASSSTGFRGYTF | TGTGCCAGCAGTTCCACAGGTTTTCGAGGCTACACCTTC
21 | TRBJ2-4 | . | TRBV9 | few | CASSGRAGLAGTQLAKNIQYF | TGTGCCAGCAGCGGCCGTGCGGGACTCGCTGGAACCCAACTAGCCAAAAACATTCAGTACTTC
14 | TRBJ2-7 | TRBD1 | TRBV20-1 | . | CSARTRDRGYEQYF | TGCAGTGCTAGAACCCGGGACAGGGGCTATGAGCAGTACTTC
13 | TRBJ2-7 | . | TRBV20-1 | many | CSTRDTRAYEQYF | TGCAGTACACGGGACACTCGTGCCTACGAGCAGTACTTC
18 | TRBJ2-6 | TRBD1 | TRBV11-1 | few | CASSLVRGRFSGANVLTF | TGTGCCAGCAGCTTAGTCAGGGGGCGTTTCTCTGGGGCCAACGTCCTGACTTTC
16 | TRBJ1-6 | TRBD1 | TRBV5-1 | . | CASSFESGTASSPLHF | TGCGCCAGCAGCTTCGAGTCCGGGACAGCATCATCACCCCTCCACTTT
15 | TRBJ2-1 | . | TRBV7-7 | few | CASSPGTSPYNEQFF | TGTGCCAGCAGCCCCGGGACAAGTCCCTACAATGAGCAGTTCTTC
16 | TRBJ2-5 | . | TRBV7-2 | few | CASSFAGPRVGETQYF | TGTGCCAGCAGCTTCGCGGGGCCCCGGGTTGGAGAGACCCAGTACTTC
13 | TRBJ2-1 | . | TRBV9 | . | CASRAPVNNEQFF | TGTGCCAGCAGGGCTCCAGTGAACAATGAGCAGTTCTTC
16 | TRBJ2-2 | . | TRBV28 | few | CASSFWASSNTGELFF | TGTGCCAGCAGTTTTTGGGCCTCCTCGAACACCGGGGAGCTGTTTTTT
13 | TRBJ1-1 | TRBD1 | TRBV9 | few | CASSVGDREEAFF | TGTGCCAGCAGCGTAGGGGACAGGGAAGAAGCTTTCTTT
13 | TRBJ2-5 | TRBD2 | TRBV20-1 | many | CSATLAGAETQYF | TGCAGTGCCACTCTAGCGGGAGCTGAGACCCAGTACTTC
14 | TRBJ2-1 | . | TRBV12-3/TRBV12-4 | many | CASSFAGVGNEQFF | TGTGCCAGCAGTTTTGCCGGGGTGGGTAATGAGCAGTTCTTC
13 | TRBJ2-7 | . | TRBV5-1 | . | CASRPTDTYEQYF | TGCGCCAGCAGGCCGACGGATACCTACGAGCAGTACTTC
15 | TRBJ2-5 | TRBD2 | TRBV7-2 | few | CASSRAGGFQETQYF | TGTGCCAGCAGCCGGGCGGGAGGGTTCCAAGAGACCCAGTACTTC
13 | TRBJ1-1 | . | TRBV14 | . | CASVQFTGTEAFF | TGTGCCAGCGTACAATTCACGGGCACTGAAGCTTTCTTT
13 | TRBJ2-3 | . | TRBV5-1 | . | CASSLEVGASQYF | TGCGCCAGCAGCTTGGAGGTGGGAGCTTCCCAGTATTTT
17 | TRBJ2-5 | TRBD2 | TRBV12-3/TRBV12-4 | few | CASRSPGLAGERETQYF | TGTGCCAGCAGGAGCCCCGGACTAGCGGGAGAAAGGGAGACCCAGTACTTC
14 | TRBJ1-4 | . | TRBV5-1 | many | CASSLERANEKLFF | TGCGCCAGCAGCTTAGAGAGGGCTAATGAAAAACTGTTTTTT
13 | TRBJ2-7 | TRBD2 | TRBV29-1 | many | CSVDGGSYYEQYF | TGCAGCGTTGATGGCGGGAGTTACTACGAGCAGTACTTC
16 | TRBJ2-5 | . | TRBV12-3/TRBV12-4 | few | CASSFFLRLQGETQYF | TGTGCCAGCAGTTTCTTTCTTCGGCTCCAAGGGGAGACCCAGTACTTC
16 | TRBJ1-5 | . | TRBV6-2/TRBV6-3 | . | CASSYSFGGSGQPQHF | TGTGCCAGCAGTTACTCGTTCGGGGGCTCGGGTCAGCCCCAGCATTTT
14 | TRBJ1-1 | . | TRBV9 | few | CASSVTNEGAEAFF | TGTGCCAGCAGCGTGACCAACGAGGGAGCTGAAGCTTTCTTT
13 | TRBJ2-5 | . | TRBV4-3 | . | CASSQDFRETQYF | TGCGCCAGCAGCCAAGATTTCCGGGAGACCCAGTACTTC
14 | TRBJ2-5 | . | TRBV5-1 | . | CASSLDLGRRSQYF | TGCGCCAGCAGCTTGGATCTGGGCCGTAGGAGCCAGTACTTC
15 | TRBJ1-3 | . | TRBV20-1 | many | CSARGVGPRGNTIYF | TGCAGTGCTAGAGGGGTGGGTCCCAGGGGAAACACCATATATTTT
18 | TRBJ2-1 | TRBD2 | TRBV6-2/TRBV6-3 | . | CATSPPGWREDRYNEQFF | TGTGCCACCAGTCCCCCCGGGTGGCGGGAGGATAGGTACAATGAGCAGTTCTTC
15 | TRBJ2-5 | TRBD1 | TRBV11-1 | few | CASSVGTGSGETQYF | TGTGCCAGCAGCGTAGGGACAGGCTCGGGAGAGACCCAGTACTTC
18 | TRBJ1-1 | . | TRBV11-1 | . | CASSLGPVGRGADTEAFF | TGTGCCAGCAGCTTAGGACCTGTCGGGAGGGGCGCGGACACTGAAGCTTTCTTT
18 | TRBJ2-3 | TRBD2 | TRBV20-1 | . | CCARDRTSGSMGTDTQYF | TGCTGTGCTAGAGATAGGACTAGCGGGAGTATGGGCACAGATACGCAGTATTTT
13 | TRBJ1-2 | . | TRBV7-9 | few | CASIITGSYGYTF | TGTGCCAGCATCATTACAGGGTCCTATGGCTACACCTTC
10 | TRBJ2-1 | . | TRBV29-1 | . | CSGSVGEQFF | TGCAGCGGTAGCGTTGGTGAGCAGTTCTTC
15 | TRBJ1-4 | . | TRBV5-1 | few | CASSFRRATNEKLFF | TGCGCCAGCAGCTTTAGGAGAGCAACTAATGAAAAACTGTTTTTT
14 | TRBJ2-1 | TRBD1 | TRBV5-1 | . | CASRPGQGSIEQFF | TGCGCCAGCAGGCCGGGACAGGGCTCGATTGAGCAGTTCTTC
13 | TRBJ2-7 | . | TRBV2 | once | CASNIKGVGEQYF | TGTGCCAGCAATATCAAGGGGGTTGGCGAGCAGTACTTC
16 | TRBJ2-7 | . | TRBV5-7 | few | CASAPPWLQGLDEQYF | TGTGCCAGCGCGCCCCCTTGGTTGCAGGGGTTGGACGAGCAGTACTTC
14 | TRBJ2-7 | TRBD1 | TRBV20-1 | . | CSARGARGINEQYF | TGCAGTGCTAGGGGCGCCAGGGGGATCAACGAGCAGTACTTC
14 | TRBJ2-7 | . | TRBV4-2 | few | CASSQGVPRHEQYF | TGTGCCAGCAGCCAGGGCGTGCCCCGCCACGAGCAGTACTTC